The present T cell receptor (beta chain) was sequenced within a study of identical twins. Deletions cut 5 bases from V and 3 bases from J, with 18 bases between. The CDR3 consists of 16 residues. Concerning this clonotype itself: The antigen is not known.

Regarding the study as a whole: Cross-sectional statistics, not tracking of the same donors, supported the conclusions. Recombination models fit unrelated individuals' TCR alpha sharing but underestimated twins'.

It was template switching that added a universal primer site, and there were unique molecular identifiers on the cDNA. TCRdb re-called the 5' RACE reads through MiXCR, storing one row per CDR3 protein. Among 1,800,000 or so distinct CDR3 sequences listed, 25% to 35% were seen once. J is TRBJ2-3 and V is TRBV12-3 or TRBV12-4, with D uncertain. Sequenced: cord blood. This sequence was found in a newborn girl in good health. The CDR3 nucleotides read TGTGCCAGCAGTCCCCGTGGTCAGCCCAATACAGATACGCAGTATTTT. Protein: CASSPRGQPNTDTQYF.